These 2 T cell receptor beta chains originate from one sample sequenced in a study of T cell responses to AZD1222 COVID-19 vaccine (dated by TCRdb to 2020 to 2023). Receptor libraries were prepared by the immunoSEQ multiplex PCR assay. In its TCRdb copy, this immuneACCESS table keeps in-frame sequences only and misses some clones. Where compared with another copy, unresolved V genes explain less than half of these, and the others have no known cause. The sample data list 100,000 to 140,000 clones, and about 90% of these were observed just once. The top ten hold 8.5% to 10% of the sample. The label giving this sample's time point can be read as: about 28 days (+/-7) after the second vaccine dose. The sample in question was peripheral blood, obtained 28 days after the second AZD1222 dose. These receptor sequences come from an adult who received the AZD1222 COVID-19 vaccine.

The rearrangement links TRBV18 to TRBJ1-6; D is unclear. The germline gives CDR1 KGHSH, CDR2 LQKENI. The CDR3 has 16 amino acids. V lost 0 bases to trimming and J lost 7 bases, with 13 bases between them. The CDR3 nucleotides read TGTGCCAGCTCACCACCTGGCCTGGGAGGAAATTCACCCCTCCACTTT. Protein sequence: CASSPPGLGGNSPLHF.

V gene TRBV6-5 combines with J gene TRBJ2-7, with a weak D call TRBD2 (5 bases). Germline CDR1 is MNHEY and CDR2 is SVGAGI. The V end was cut by 4 bases, the J end by 11 bases, with 15 bases between. This CDR3 comprises 12 residues. CDR3 DNA sequence: TGTGCCAGCAGTTCCTCTAGCCAAAGAGAGTACTTC. Translated: CASSSSSQREYF.